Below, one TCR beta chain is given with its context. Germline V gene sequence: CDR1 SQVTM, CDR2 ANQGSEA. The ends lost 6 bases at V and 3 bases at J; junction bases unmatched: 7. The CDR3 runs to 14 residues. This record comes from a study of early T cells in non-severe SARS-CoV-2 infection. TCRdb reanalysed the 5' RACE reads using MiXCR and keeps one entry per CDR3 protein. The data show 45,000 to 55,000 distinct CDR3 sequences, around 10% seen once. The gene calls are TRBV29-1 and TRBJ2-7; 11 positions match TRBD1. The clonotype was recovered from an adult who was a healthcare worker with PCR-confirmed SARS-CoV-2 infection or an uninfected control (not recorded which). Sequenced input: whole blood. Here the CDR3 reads CSVAGQGAHYEQYF. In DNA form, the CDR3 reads TGCAGCGTGGCCGGACAGGGGGCCCACTACGAGCAGTACTTC.